This entry concerns a single T cell receptor beta chain. These data originate in a study of shared clonotypes between healthy human individuals. Study information: CD8 memory received one plate per donor, CD8 naive two, CD4 memory three and CD4 naive three.

The data were produced by immunoSEQ multiplex PCR, yet TCRdb's version contains in-frame clones alone and is incomplete. The table has about 600,000 clones, about 95% seen once. V gave up 8 bases and J gave up 6 bases, with 11 bases separating them. Germline loops: CDR1 SNHLY, CDR2 FYNNEI. The CDR3 loop spans 12 amino acids. Positive CCR7 selection of CD45RO-negative cells yielded the naive CD8 cells, and terminally differentiated effector memory CD45RA+ cells were excluded. Donors had no recently reported acute infections or vaccinations and were HIV-negative. The clonotype was recovered from a woman between 25 and 40 years old in good health. Sequencing was carried out using naive CD8+ T cells sorted from blood. The chain links TRBV2 to TRBJ2-1; tentative D call: TRBD2 (5 bases). In DNA, the CDR3 is TGTGCCAGCCTTTGGCGGGCCAATGAGCAGTTCTTC. Protein sequence: CASLWRANEQFF.